The 2 T cell receptor beta chains listed next were all sequenced from one sample in a study of T cell responses to AZD1222 COVID-19 vaccine. The repertoire was sequenced with immunoSEQ multiplex PCR; TCRdb's copy has only in-frame clones and lacks some. Of 95,000 to 110,000 clones listed, around nine tenths were seen once; the top ten hold 3.3%. Sequenced material: peripheral blood, taken 28 days after the second dose of the MenACWY control vaccine. Source of these receptors: an adult who received the MenACWY meningococcal vaccine as a control.

The rearrangement joins TRBV18 to TRBJ1-2; 7 bases map to TRBD1. J gave up 7 bases and V 2 bases, and 10 bases lay outside the gene matches. Per germline, CDR1 KGHSH and CDR2 LQKENI. This CDR3 is 15 amino acids long. CDR3 amino acids: CASSPIRDSGGGYTF. The CDR3 DNA sequence: TGTGCCAGCTCACCAATCCGGGACAGTGGTGGTGGCTACACCTTC.

The rearrangement links TRBV19 to TRBJ1-1; D perhaps matches TRBD1 (5 bases). V was trimmed by 6 bases and J by 5 bases, leaving 19 bases between them. This CDR3 region has 15 residues. Germline V CDR1 and CDR2: LNHDA, SQIVND (reference sequence). The DNA of the CDR3 is TGTGCCAGTAGGGTTGACCCGGGGGTTGCGACTGAAGCTTTCTTT. Protein product: CASRVDPGVATEAFF.